This T cell receptor beta chain was found in a study of PD-1 blockade in mismatch repair-deficient tumors. This CDR3 comprises 14 residues. V was pared by 0 bases and J by 3 bases, with 8 bases between. Germline V gives CDR1 MNHEY, CDR2 SVGAGI. TCR sequencing covered three patients who responded to pembrolizumab. Clones were sequenced by immunoSEQ multiplex PCR, and TCRdb holds only the in-frame ones, with some missing. The table records some 100,000 clones, over 75% of them present only once. This specimen consisted of peripheral blood, obtained roughly 35 weeks after starting pembrolizumab. The rearrangement links TRBV6-5 to TRBJ1-1; D ambiguous. This receptor was identified in an adult with mismatch repair-deficient cancer. In DNA form, the CDR3 reads TGTGCCAGCAGTTACTCTCTTCGGTACACTGAAGCTTTCTTT. It codes for CASSYSLRYTEAFF.